This T cell receptor (beta chain) stems from a study of chemoradiotherapy in HPV16-positive cancers. Concerning this clone itself: A read error may produce the germline difference seen at one junction end.

Assay: immunoSEQ multiplex PCR; the TCRdb copy retains only in-frame clones and omits some. The profile covers about 4,400 clones, with roughly 72% appearing a single time and 8% to 9.5% taken by the ten largest. This CDR3 contains 16 residues. CDR1 and CDR2 from the germline V gene are SGHTA and FQGNSA. The sample was tumor tissue, taken from a patient who underwent chemoradiotherapy. The chain carries TRBV7-2 and TRBJ2-5; TRBD1 matches at 7 bases. This clonotype was obtained from a human donor with HPV-associated anogenital cancer. The CDR3 sequence: CASSFDRAMEQEAQYF. In DNA form, the CDR3 reads TGTGCCAGCAGCTTCGACAGGGCGATGGAGCAAGAGGCCCAGTACTTC.